This TCR beta chain was sequenced in a study of long-term antiretroviral therapy in people with HIV. Study-level background: Some samples came about a decade before the 2015 immediate-ART recommendation, and these were the earliest.

A v3.0 immunoSEQ assay was performed at survey level. Assay: immunoSEQ multiplex PCR; the TCRdb copy retains only in-frame clones and omits some. The sample shows 20,000 to 30,000 clones, 86% of them seen only once. This CDR3 comprises 15 residues. CDR1 and CDR2 (germline): SGHRS, YFSETQ. The V and J ends lost 6 bases and 2 bases, in that order; junction bases with no gene match: 7. Turning to this clone: Its cognate antigen is unknown.

Study-level points and caveats: Whichever time point was examined, clones expanded before ART dominated the repertoire.

The chain has TRBV5-1 and TRBJ1-3, with TRBD1 matching over 8 bases. The clonotype originates from a woman aged 30 to 39 with HIV. The source material was unsorted PBMCs, sampled 1.9 years after starting antiretroviral therapy. The CDR3 sequence is CASTTGGDAGNTIYF. DNA of the CDR3: TGCGCCAGCACCACAGGGGGGGACGCTGGAAACACCATATATTTT.